These 20 T cell receptor beta chains were sequenced from one sample in a study of siplizumab effects on memory and regulatory T cells. Generated by immunoSEQ multiplex PCR, the TCRdb table keeps only in-frame clones and is missing some. The table lists some 100,000 clones, about 95% of them singletons. Source material: Tregs sorted from blood. The source of these receptors is a human donor in good health.

The rearrangement uses TRBV14 and TRBJ2-7; 8 bases match TRBD2. CDR3 length: 19 amino acids. CDR1 SGHDN and CDR2 FVKESK come from the germline V gene. V shed 3 bases, J shed 7 bases, and the junction held 23 bases outside the gene matches. This CDR3 is CASSQDAFRAGGGFKEQYF. CDR3 DNA: TGTGCCAGCAGCCAGGACGCGTTCCGGGCGGGAGGAGGATTTAAGGAGCAGTACTTC.

The V gene is TRBV28, the J gene TRBJ2-7; D gene unclear. From germline, CDR1 is MDHEN and CDR2 SYDVKM. The CDR3 is 10 amino acids. V was trimmed by 4 bases and J by 6 bases, leaving 4 bases between them. CDR3 sequence reads: CASSSLEQYF. DNA of the CDR3: TGTGCCAGCAGTTCCCTCGAGCAGTACTTC.

The CDR3 bases are TGTGCCAGCAGCCCGGGACAGATCAATGAAAAACTGTTTTTT. Its translation is CASSPGQINEKLFF. The V call is TRBV7-2, the J call TRBJ1-4; 7 bases are a match to TRBD1. V trimming: 5 bases; J trimming: 5 bases; junction bases outside the gene matches: 5. CDR3 length: 14 amino acids. The germline V gene has CDR1 SGHTA and CDR2 FQGNSA.

The genes are TRBV19 and TRBJ2-4, with 7 bases fitting TRBD1. Germline V gene data show CDR1 as LNHDA and CDR2 as SQIVND (reference sequence). After removal of 0 bases from V and 0 bases from J, the junction contained 2 bases not matched to a gene. The CDR3 extends over 16 amino acids. CDR3 in DNA: TGTGCCAGTAGTATAGATTACAGGGGAGCCAAAAACATTCAGTACTTC. Amino acids: CASSIDYRGAKNIQYF.

The V and J genes are TRBV6-1 and TRBJ1-5; D is unresolved. The CDR3 consists of 15 residues. In germline, CDR1 is MNHNS, CDR2 SASEGT. V lost 0 bases, J lost 6 bases, and 12 bases lay in between. The CDR3 sequence: CASSEAGSGIQPQHF. In nucleotides, the CDR3 is TGTGCCAGCAGTGAAGCGGGCAGCGGTATTCAGCCCCAGCATTTT.

The V gene is TRBV28, the J gene TRBJ2-7, with 12 bases fitting TRBD2. The V gene's germline CDR1 is MDHEN and CDR2 SYDVKM. The CDR3 is made up of 18 amino acids. V lost 5 bases to trimming and J lost 8 bases; unmatched junction nucleotides: 19. CDR3 in amino acids: CASSKLSSGRAVRLKQYF. The CDR3 DNA sequence: TGTGCCAGCAGTAAGTTGTCTAGCGGGAGGGCCGTTCGCTTAAAGCAGTACTTC.

The rearrangement links TRBV4-2 to TRBJ2-3, with a possible D match to TRBD1 (6 bases). Germline V CDR1 and CDR2: LGHNA, YNFKEQ. The CDR3 runs to 16 residues. The germline V and J ends were trimmed by 0 bases and 3 bases, with 13 bases remaining between them. The CDR3 DNA sequence: TGTGCCAGCAGCCAAGATAAGAGACAGGCAACAGATACGCAGTATTTT. Residues: CASSQDKRQATDTQYF.

The chain links TRBV9 to TRBJ2-7; 11 nucleotides line up with TRBD1. The CDR3 runs 14 residues. Trimming removed 0 bases from V and 7 bases from J; junction bases left unmatched: 3. CDR1 is SGDLS and CDR2 is YYNGEE in the germline V gene. The CDR3 loop reads CASSVAGTGGEQYF. Written as DNA, the CDR3 is TGTGCCAGCAGCGTAGCAGGGACAGGGGGTGAGCAGTACTTC.

The chain carries TRBV6-6 and TRBJ1-4; D possibly corresponds to TRBD1 (5 bases). This CDR3 is built from 14 residues. The V end was cut by 6 bases, the J end by 8 bases, with 16 bases between. Looked up from germline, CDR1 is MNHNY and CDR2 is SVGAGI (reference sequence). The CDR3, as DNA: TGTGCCAGCAGGGGACCAACAAGAACCGAAAAACTGTTTTTT. This translates into CASRGPTRTEKLFF.

V usage is TRBV10-3 and J usage is TRBJ2-4, with unresolved D. V was cut by 0 bases and J by 5 bases, with 11 bases left in between. The CDR3 is made up of 15 amino acids. In germline, CDR1 is ENHRY, CDR2 SYGVKD. The CDR3 bases are TGTGCCATCAGTGAGTCTCCCCAACCCGAAAACATTCAGTACTTC. It specifies CAISESPQPENIQYF.

V and J are TRBV5-1 and TRBJ2-5, with 10 positions matching TRBD1. This CDR3 is 13 amino acids long. Per germline, CDR1 SGHRS and CDR2 YFSETQ. The V and J ends lost 4 bases and 5 bases, in that order; junction bases with no gene match: 2. CDR3 in amino acids: CASSGGQGETQYF. In DNA form, the CDR3 reads TGCGCCAGCAGCGGGGGACAGGGGGAGACCCAGTACTTC.

The rearrangement joins TRBV7-3 to TRBJ2-7; D possibly corresponds to TRBD2 (5 bases). V gave up 2 bases and J gave up 0 bases, with 8 bases separating them. Germline CDR1 and CDR2: SGHTA and FQGTGA. The CDR3 sequence is 14 residues long. The CDR3: CASSLAGNSYEQYF. The CDR3 DNA reads TGTGCCAGCAGCTTAGCCGGGAACTCCTACGAGCAGTACTTC.

This clone has just one count. The chain has TRBV7-9 and TRBJ2-2; 11 bases agree with TRBD2. This CDR3 contains 16 residues. Germline values: CDR1 SEHNR, CDR2 FQNEAQ (reference sequence). J was trimmed by 2 bases and V by 3 bases; bases with no gene match: 2. CDR3 protein: CASSLTSGINTGELFF. CDR3 DNA sequence: TGTGCCAGCAGCTTGACTAGCGGGATTAACACCGGGGAGCTGTTTTTT.

The chain recombines TRBV5-1 with TRBJ2-2; 7 bases match TRBD1. The CDR3 has 14 amino acids. V gave up 3 bases and J gave up 5 bases; unmatched junction bases: 4. Germline V gene data show CDR1 as SGHRS and CDR2 as YFSETQ. In nucleotides, the CDR3 is TGCGCCAGCAGCTCCTCAGGGGGAACCGGGGAGCTGTTTTTT. Its protein product is CASSSSGGTGELFF.

The chain joins TRBV18 to TRBJ2-3; D could derive from TRBD1 or TRBD2 (5 bases each). The V end was cut by 1 base, the J end by 2 bases, with 13 bases between. This CDR3 region has 16 residues. The germline gives CDR1 KGHSH, CDR2 LQKENI. DNA for the CDR3: TGTGCCAGCTCACCACATGCGACGGGACCCACAGATACGCAGTATTTT. Its protein is CASSPHATGPTDTQYF.

J is TRBJ1-5 and V is TRBV2, with D perhaps TRBD1 (6 bases). V shed 9 bases and J shed 7 bases, with 22 bases lying between them. Per the germline V gene, CDR1 is SNHLY and CDR2 is FYNNEI. There are 15 residues in the CDR3. The CDR3 protein is CASGRGVMREQPQHF. The CDR3 DNA reads TGTGCCAGTGGTAGGGGGGTAATGCGAGAACAGCCCCAGCATTTT.

This chain joins TRBV27 and TRBJ2-4, with D perhaps given as TRBD1 or TRBD2 (5 bases each). Germline V gene lookup returns CDR1 MNHEY and CDR2 SMNVEV (reference sequence). V lost 0 bases and J 8 bases, leaving 14 bases between the germline ends. CDR3 length: 15 amino acids. Written as DNA, the CDR3 is TGTGCCAGCAGTTTATCGCGCTCGGTGGGGGACATTCAGTACTTC. Protein product: CASSLSRSVGDIQYF.

This sequence joins TRBV4-1 and TRBJ2-6; a weak D match, TRBD2 (6 bases). Trimming shortened V by 0 bases and J by 0 bases, and 18 bases separated the two germline ends. CDR1 is MGHRA, CDR2 YSYEKL, per germline. This CDR3 is built from 20 residues. The CDR3 nucleotides read TGCGCCAGCAGCCAAGATCGGCGGGGAGCAGGTGTCTCTGGGGCCAACGTCCTGACTTTC. Encoded protein: CASSQDRRGAGVSGANVLTF.

The chain couples TRBV19 to TRBJ1-1; 7 bases agree with TRBD1. The CDR3 totals 15 residues. From germline, CDR1 is LNHDA and CDR2 SQIVND (reference sequence). Unmatched junction bases numbered 9, after V lost 4 bases and J lost 4 bases. CDR3 coding DNA: TGTGCCAGTAGTAGACGACAGGGAGAGACCACTGAAGCTTTCTTT. It specifies CASSRRQGETTEAFF.

The chain employs TRBV11-2 and TRBJ1-5, with 7 bases that match TRBD1. J was trimmed by 4 bases and V by 0 bases; bases with no gene match: 12. Germline assignment: CDR1 SGHAT and CDR2 FQNNGV. The CDR3 contains 18 residues. The DNA of the CDR3 is TGTGCCAGCAGCTTAGATGGCGGGGACAGTCTCTTTAATCAGCCCCAGCATTTT. Its protein product is CASSLDGGDSLFNQPQHF.